The 11 T cell receptor beta chains below all came from one sample that was sequenced in a study of T cells in Graves' hyperthyroidism and ophthalmopathy. RNA transcripts were the template for amplifying TCR beta CDR3 regions. HTBI primers drove first-round RT-PCR of the TCR CDR3. Via MiXCR, TCRdb re-called the multiplex PCR reads, giving one row per CDR3 protein. The sample includes about 360,000 distinct CDR3 sequences, 13% seen only once; the top ten take 9.2%. Sequencing input: blood. The origin of the receptors is a woman under 30 with Graves' hyperthyroidism.

This clonotype occurred many times. J is TRBJ1-5 and V is TRBV7-2; no firm D call. From germline, CDR1 is SGHTA and CDR2 FQGNSA. The CDR3 runs 17 residues. The germline V and J ends were trimmed by 4 bases and 4 bases, with 20 bases remaining between them. The CDR3 loop is CASSSFGYTITNQPQHF. In DNA form, the CDR3 reads TGTGCCAGCAGCTCTTTCGGGTATACGATAACGAATCAGCCCCAGCATTTT.

Regarding this clonotype: With a much larger clone just one base away, this may be a read error. This CDR3 is missing its conserved last phenylalanine or tryptophan, likely due to a read error. This chain uses TRBV7-9 with TRBJ2-1, with 10 bases that match TRBD2. CDR3 length: 16 residues. V lost 5 bases and J lost 2; bases outside the gene matches: 6. Per the germline V gene, CDR1 is SEHNR and CDR2 is FQNEAQ (reference sequence). The DNA for the CDR3 is TGTGCCAGCAGCCCAAGCGGGAGGGCCGCCTACAATGAGCAGTTCCTC. Protein: CASSPSGRAAYNEQFL.

There are many counts of this clonotype. V gene TRBV28 combines with J gene TRBJ2-3, with TRBD2 matching over 8 bases. Germline assignment: CDR1 MDHEN and CDR2 SYDVKM. The CDR3 extends over 15 amino acids. V dropped 1 base and J dropped 3; count of bases not matched to a gene: 3. CDR3 sequence reads: CASSLSGGRTDTQYF. The CDR3 coding sequence is TGTGCCAGCAGTTTATCGGGGGGGAGAACAGATACGCAGTATTTT.

The chain recombines TRBV18 with TRBJ1-3; D unclear. Germline V gives CDR1 KGHSH, CDR2 LQKENI. This CDR3 comprises 14 residues. Trimming stripped 7 bases from V and 4 bases from J, with 14 bases between. The CDR3 DNA follows: TGTGCCAGCTTTCAACCCCTCCGAGGAAACACCATATATTTT. Protein product: CASFQPLRGNTIYF.

This clonotype showed up just a few times. Given a much more abundant clone one base away, this may be a read error. The chain has TRBV28 and TRBJ1-2; possible D gene TRBD1, 5 bases. The CDR3 length is 14 residues. CDR1 MDHEN and CDR2 SYDVKM come from the germline V gene. CDR3 in DNA: TGTGCCAGCAGTTTAGGGGGAATCAACTATGGCTGCACCTTC. Protein: CASSLGGINYGCTF.

V is TRBV20-1 and J is TRBJ1-5, with D possibly being TRBD1 (5 bases). CDR1 DFQATT and CDR2 SNEGSKA come from the germline V gene (reference sequence). The CDR3 contains 17 residues. The ends were cut back, 3 bases at V and 1 base at J, with 19 bases in the middle. The CDR3 protein is CSARALWGGVSNQPQHF. CDR3 nucleotide sequence: TGCAGTGCTAGGGCGCTCTGGGGGGGGGTGAGCAATCAGCCCCAGCATTTT.

The sample holds many counts of this clonotype. The V gene is TRBV4-3, the J gene TRBJ2-3, with a weak D call TRBD2 (5 bases). CDR1 is LGHNA and CDR2 is YSLEER in the germline V gene. Trimming removed 1 base from V and 0 bases from J, with 8 bases in between. This CDR3 region has 15 residues. CDR3 residues: CASSQGRTSTDTQYF. CDR3 in DNA: TGCGCCAGCAGCCAAGGACGGACTAGCACAGATACGCAGTATTTT.

This clonotype was seen repeatedly, ten times or more. The V and J genes are TRBV5-8 and TRBJ1-5, with 7 positions matching TRBD1. The J segment lost 4 bases and the V segment lost 0 bases, leaving 4 bases of the junction unmatched. Per germline, CDR1 SGHTS and CDR2 YDEGEE. The CDR3 has 15 residues. The CDR3 DNA follows: TGTGCCAGCAGCTTGGAGGGGGCGCAGAATCAGCCCCAGCATTTT. It is translated as CASSLEGAQNQPQHF.

With respect to this clonotype: With a much larger clone just one base away, this may be a read error. The CDR3 reads CSALSGQPYNERFF. The CDR3 coding sequence is TGCAGTGCTCTCTCAGGACAGCCCTACAATGAGCGGTTCTTC. The chain uses TRBV20-1 and TRBJ2-1; perhaps TRBD1 as D (6 bases). There are 14 residues in the CDR3. Germline values: CDR1 DFQATT, CDR2 SNEGSKA (reference sequence).

This clonotype was observed at least ten times. The chain couples TRBV6-5 to TRBJ2-1, with 12 positions matching TRBD2. Unmatched junction bases numbered 7, after V lost 0 bases and J lost 7 bases. Germline V gene lookup returns CDR1 MNHEY and CDR2 SVGAGI. This CDR3 region has 17 residues. The CDR3: CASSYSLAGGPGNEQFF. The CDR3 nucleotides read TGTGCCAGCAGTTACTCGCTAGCGGGGGGGCCAGGGAATGAGCAGTTCTTC.

The chain carries TRBV2 and TRBJ1-4, with D perhaps matching TRBD1 (5 bases). CDR1 SNHLY and CDR2 FYNNEI come from the germline V gene. V was clipped by 6 bases and J by 5 bases, with 16 bases between them. The CDR3 loop spans 15 amino acids. The CDR3 DNA sequence: TGTGCCAGCAGGGAGGAGAGGGGACCGAATGAAAAACTGTTTTTT. Translated: CASREERGPNEKLFF. Together with reference TRBV2 and TRBJ1-4, the CDR3 gives the full variable domain: EPEVTQTPSHQVTQMGQEVILRCVPISNHLYFYWYRQILGQKVEFLVSFYNNEISEKSEIFDDQFSVERPDGSNFTLKIRSTKLEDSAMYFCASREERGPNEKLFFGSGTQLSVL.